These T cell receptor beta chains were read from a single sample in a study of T cell responses to AZD1222 COVID-19 vaccine. Some clones are missing from TCRdb's copy, which holds only in-frame ones; the method was immunoSEQ multiplex PCR. The sample lists fewer than 120,000 clones; around 92% were seen once. Sequencing was performed on peripheral blood, taken on day 0 of AZD1222 vaccination. Source of these receptors: an adult in good health. The CDR3 runs from the conserved cysteine through the conserved F or W. Fields, in order: clone size, J gene, V gene, D gene, CDR3 protein, CDR3 DNA. The D gene is left open where the match is weak. Clone size is not always given. Where it is, it says once, few, many or a class for expanded clones.

>-|TRBJ2-3|TRBV7-9|-
CASSLVSDTQYF
TGTGCCAGCAGCTTGGTCTCGGATACGCAGTATTTT
>few|TRBJ1-2|TRBV5-4|TRBD1
CASGRTGYGYTF
TGTGCCAGCGGACGGACAGGCTATGGCTACACCTTC
>-|TRBJ2-7|TRBV5-1|-
CASSLAGNYEQYF
TGCGCCAGCAGCTTGGCGGGAAATTACGAGCAGTACTTC
>-|TRBJ2-2|TRBV5-4|-
CASSPGGRDTGELFF
TGTGCCAGCAGCCCCGGGGGGCGGGACACCGGGGAGCTGTTTTTT
>-|TRBJ2-6|TRBV19|-
CASRRTSVPSGANVLTF
TGTGCCAGTAGGCGGACTTCAGTTCCCTCGGGGGCCAACGTCCTGACTTTC
>-|TRBJ2-1|TRBV7-9|-
CASSLALNEQFF
TGTGCCAGCAGCTTAGCGCTCAATGAGCAGTTCTTC
>-|TRBJ2-6|TRBV28|-
CASTAGPAASPGANVLTF
TGTGCCAGCACCGCGGGACCCGCCGCGAGCCCTGGGGCCAACGTCCTGACTTTC
>-|TRBJ1-1|TRBV30|-
CAWSVRASGAFF
TGTGCCTGGAGTGTAAGGGCATCTGGGGCTTTCTTT
>-|TRBJ2-4|TRBV5-4|-
CASSLQEAKNIQYF
TGTGCCAGCAGCTTGCAAGAAGCCAAAAACATTCAGTACTTC
>many|TRBJ1-1|TRBV19|-
CASSIEGTEAFF
TGTGCCAGTTCAATAGAAGGAACTGAAGCTTTCTTT
>few|TRBJ1-1|TRBV11-3|-
CASSLAGGMNTEAFF
TGTGCCAGCAGCTTAGCGGGGGGCATGAACACTGAAGCTTTCTTT
>-|TRBJ1-6|TRBV10-2|-
CASRNPGRLTSYNSPLHF
TGCGCCAGCAGAAACCCGGGACGCCTAACCTCCTATAATTCACCCCTCCACTTT
>-|TRBJ1-5|TRBV6-5|TRBD1
CASSYSTGGQPQHF
TGTGCCAGCAGTTACTCGACAGGGGGACAGCCCCAGCATTTT
>-|TRBJ1-2|TRBV5-4|-
CASSYRDTLGYTF
TGTGCCAGCAGTTACCGGGACACCCTCGGCTACACCTTC
>-|TRBJ1-4|TRBV6-6|-
CASSKPRSVSREKLFF
TGTGCCAGCAGTAAACCAAGGAGCGTTAGTCGTGAAAAACTGTTTTTT
>-|TRBJ1-6|TRBV4-2|-
CASSQDKGGHNSPLHF
TGTGCCAGCAGCCAAGATAAGGGGGGTCATAATTCACCCCTCCACTTT
>-|TRBJ1-2|TRBV6-5|TRBD1
CASTDRVYGYTF
TGTGCCAGCACGGACAGGGTTTATGGCTACACCTTC
>-|TRBJ2-1|TRBV6-4|TRBD2
CASSVIGGDNEQFF
TGTGCCAGCAGTGTCATCGGGGGGGACAATGAGCAGTTCTTC
>-|TRBJ2-7|TRBV11-2|-
CASSPDSYEQYF
TGTGCCAGCAGCCCCGACAGCTACGAGCAGTACTTC
>-|TRBJ1-2|TRBV7-2|-
CASSSGIYYGYTF
TGTGCCAGCAGCTCAGGGATTTACTATGGCTACACCTTC
>-|TRBJ1-2|TRBV12-5|-
CASGSLTPLVTF
TGTGCTAGTGGTTCCCTGACCCCTTTAGTCACCTTC
>once|TRBJ1-4|TRBV2|-
CASGRVDREKLFF
TGTGCCAGCGGGAGGGTGGACCGTGAAAAACTGTTTTTT
>-|TRBJ1-2|TRBV29-1|-
CSARGMVSGYTF
TGCAGCGCCCGGGGAATGGTCTCTGGCTACACCTTC
>-|TRBJ1-5|TRBV10-2|-
CASSAPGKGQPQHF
TGCGCCAGCAGTGCCCCCGGGAAGGGCCAGCCCCAGCATTTT
>-|TRBJ1-6|TRBV18|TRBD1
CASSGRDSNSPLHF
TGTGCCAGCTCGGGCCGGGACAGCAATTCACCCCTCCACTTT
>-|TRBJ1-5|TRBV24-1|-
CATSDSDGTRNQPQHF
TGTGCCACCAGTGACTCCGACGGCACTCGCAATCAGCCCCAGCATTTT
>-|TRBJ1-1|TRBV27|-
CASKGGTEAFF
TGTGCCAGCAAAGGGGGAACTGAAGCTTTCTTT
>-|TRBJ2-6|TRBV5-6|-
CASSLVSGANVLTF
TGTGCCAGCAGCTTGGTTTCTGGGGCCAACGTCCTGACTTTC